A selection of T cell receptor beta chains follows, all from one sample in a study of OX40 agonist ivuxolimab in advanced cancers. Method: immunoSEQ multiplex PCR; TCRdb's copy keeps in-frame clones and lacks some. This table holds around 65,000 clones, around 93% found once. The specimen comprised CD4+ or CD8+ T cells sorted from blood, sampled in a trial of the OX40 agonist ivuxolimab. The source is an adult with an advanced solid tumor such as melanoma, head and neck, liver or kidney cancer. CDR3s include the opening cysteine and the closing phenylalanine or tryptophan.

v_gene: TRBV4-1; j_gene: TRBJ2-7; CDR3aa: CASSQDLAYEQYF
v_gene: TRBV7-6; j_gene: TRBJ2-3; CDR3aa: CASSHLGISTDTQYF
v_gene: TRBV11-1; j_gene: TRBJ2-7; CDR3aa: CASSPSQWEQYF
v_gene: TRBV4-3; j_gene: TRBJ1-3; CDR3aa: CASSQDAGDGNTIYF
v_gene: TRBV19; j_gene: TRBJ2-7; CDR3aa: CASGVNEQYF
v_gene: TRBV7-9; j_gene: TRBJ2-5; CDR3aa: CASSKREGQETQYF
v_gene: TRBV5-6; j_gene: TRBJ1-2; CDR3aa: CASSLGGGGYTF
v_gene: TRBV7-6; j_gene: TRBJ2-7; CDR3aa: CASSLEGESNEQYF
v_gene: TRBV6-1; j_gene: TRBJ2-7; CDR3aa: CASSEEVGGAFEQYF
v_gene: TRBV11-2; j_gene: TRBJ2-7; CDR3aa: CASSLGLAGVYEQYF
v_gene: TRBV29-1; j_gene: TRBJ1-1; CDR3aa: CSVDGMNTEAFF
v_gene: TRBV29-1; j_gene: TRBJ2-7; CDR3aa: CSVVQAYEQYF
v_gene: TRBV28; j_gene: TRBJ2-2; CDR3aa: CASHDRGNAGELFF
v_gene: TRBV11-2; j_gene: TRBJ1-1; CDR3aa: CASSLEGAQYTEAFF
v_gene: TRBV27; j_gene: TRBJ2-2; CDR3aa: CASSRTRGSGELFF
v_gene: TRBV10-3; j_gene: TRBJ2-7; CDR3aa: CAISDSWDSSYEQYF
v_gene: TRBV5-1; j_gene: TRBJ2-1; CDR3aa: CASSLGQGIPSYNEQFF
v_gene: TRBV9; j_gene: TRBJ2-3; CDR3aa: CASSGGSRVDTQYF
v_gene: TRBV30; j_gene: TRBJ1-2; CDR3aa: CTSRDRGYGYTF
v_gene: TRBV27; j_gene: TRBJ1-6; CDR3aa: CASSFEGPYSPLHF
v_gene: TRBV9; j_gene: TRBJ2-7; CDR3aa: CASSARDFSYEQYF
v_gene: TRBV19; j_gene: TRBJ1-1; CDR3aa: CASSSWGARAEAFF
v_gene: TRBV7-9; j_gene: TRBJ1-2; CDR3aa: CASSLQGSHNYGYTF
v_gene: TRBV10-1; j_gene: TRBJ1-1; CDR3aa: CASNQDTGTPAEAFF
v_gene: TRBV27; j_gene: TRBJ2-7; CDR3aa: CASSLSPWRGAGEQYF
v_gene: TRBV4-1; j_gene: TRBJ2-2; CDR3aa: CASSQATPNTGELFF
v_gene: TRBV5-6; j_gene: TRBJ2-1; CDR3aa: CASSSHLGRPPDNEQFF
v_gene: TRBV18; j_gene: TRBJ2-2; CDR3aa: CASSPPGDGNTGELFF
v_gene: TRBV5-1; j_gene: TRBJ2-7; CDR3aa: CASSPRTGAYEQYF
v_gene: TRBV29-1; j_gene: TRBJ2-1; CDR3aa: CSVEGLMEREGSYNEQFF
v_gene: TRBV6-5; j_gene: TRBJ2-5; CDR3aa: CASTAGAGTQYF
v_gene: TRBV7-9; j_gene: TRBJ2-6; CDR3aa: CASSQRQRNSGANVLTF
v_gene: TRBV30; j_gene: TRBJ2-1; CDR3aa: CAWAADGGTSYNEQFF
v_gene: TRBV4-1; j_gene: TRBJ1-5; CDR3aa: CASSQSDRDPFSNQPQHF
v_gene: TRBV18; j_gene: TRBJ2-3; CDR3aa: CASSPPGTMLAPDTQYF
v_gene: TRBV4-1; j_gene: TRBJ1-1; CDR3aa: CASSQERGANTEAFF
v_gene: TRBV29-1; j_gene: TRBJ1-1; CDR3aa: CSVPGTSNTEAFF
v_gene: TRBV29-1; j_gene: TRBJ2-1; CDR3aa: CSVDYLGVRGAEQFF